The 21 T cell receptor beta chains below come from one sample, sequenced in a study of T cell responses to AZD1222 COVID-19 vaccine. Sequenced by immunoSEQ multiplex PCR; TCRdb stores in-frame clones only, minus some. The table shows over 100,000 clones, with 90% occurring only once. Sample: peripheral blood, taken on day 0 of AZD1222 vaccination. The receptors originated from an adult in good health.

This rearrangement joins TRBV19 to TRBJ1-2; no firm D call. The CDR3 contains 13 residues. The V gene lost 4 bases and the J gene lost 2 bases, with 8 bases spanning the gap. Germline V CDR1 and CDR2: LNHDA, SQIVND (reference sequence). The CDR3 sequence: CASSTPPNYGYTF. The CDR3, as DNA: TGTGCCAGTAGTACCCCACCCAACTATGGCTACACCTTC.

J is TRBJ2-7 and V is TRBV6-5; D is possibly TRBD1 or TRBD2 (5 bases each). V was clipped by 3 bases and J by 4 bases, with 16 bases between them. This CDR3 region has 15 residues. Germline lookup yields CDR1 MNHEY and CDR2 SVGAGI. The CDR3 region is CASSYSGTGRYEQYF. The DNA for the CDR3 is TGTGCCAGCAGTTATTCCGGGACGGGGAGATACGAGCAGTACTTC.

The chain joins TRBV2 to TRBJ2-7; 11 bases match TRBD1. J lost 2 bases, V lost 7 bases, and 4 bases had no gene match. Germline CDR1 reads SNHLY; CDR2 reads FYNNEI. The CDR3 runs 14 residues. The CDR3 region has the DNA TGTGCCAGCAAACCGGGACAGGGGGCCTACGAGCAGTACTTC. This translates into CASKPGQGAYEQYF. Filled out from reference TRBV2 and TRBJ2-7, the complete variable domain reads EPEVTQTPSHQVTQMGQEVILRCVPISNHLYFYWYRQILGQKVEFLVSFYNNEISEKSEIFDDQFSVERPDGSNFTLKIRSTKLEDSAMYFCASKPGQGAYEQYFGPGTRLTVT.

The rearrangement links TRBV7-2 to TRBJ1-5; D unclear. CDR3 length: 13 amino acids. Germline V gene lookup returns CDR1 SGHTA and CDR2 FQGNSA. The V end was cut by 1 base, the J end by 4 bases, with 5 bases between. CDR3 in DNA: TGTGCCAGCAGCTTAGTTGGGAATCAGCCCCAGCATTTT. Its protein product is CASSLVGNQPQHF.

The sample holds one count of this clone. This chain connects TRBV13 to TRBJ2-7; tentative D call: TRBD1 (5 bases). Trimming removed 3 bases from V and 0 bases from J, with 9 bases in between. CDR1 and CDR2 (germline): PRHDT, FYEKMQ (reference sequence). The CDR3 has 14 amino acids. CDR3 in amino acids: CASSFQGPSYEQYF. The CDR3 DNA follows: TGTGCCAGCAGCTTCCAGGGCCCCTCCTACGAGCAGTACTTC.

This chain connects TRBV18 to TRBJ1-2, with D possibly matching TRBD1 (6 bases). Trimming took off 3 bases at V and 5 bases at J, with 16 bases between the two ends. Germline V gives CDR1 KGHSH, CDR2 LQKENI. The CDR3 covers 15 residues. CDR3 sequence reads: CASSPRDNNPYGYTF. The CDR3 coding sequence is TGTGCCAGCTCACCTCGGGACAACAACCCGTATGGCTACACCTTC.

CDR3 sequence: CASSETGMFQPQHF. CDR3 DNA: TGTGCCAGCAGCGAAACAGGGATGTTTCAGCCCCAGCATTTT. This chain links TRBV7-9 with TRBJ1-5, with a weak D call TRBD1 (6 bases). This CDR3 comprises 14 residues. With 5 bases removed from V and 6 bases from J, the gap between germline ends came to 14 bases. The V gene's germline CDR1 is SEHNR and CDR2 FQNEAQ (reference sequence).

V and J are TRBV4-2 and TRBJ2-5; 9 bases map to TRBD1. CDR1 and CDR2 (germline): LGHNA, YNFKEQ. The length of the CDR3 is 15 residues. Losses at the gene ends were 1 base for V and 5 bases for J; bases not matched to a gene: 5. The CDR3 coding sequence is TGTGCCAGCAGCCAAGGGGACAGGGAGGGGGAGACCCAGTACTTC. It translates to CASSQGDREGETQYF.

The rearrangement links TRBV11-1 to TRBJ2-1; TRBD2 is a possible D gene (6 bases). There are 11 residues in the CDR3. Trimming removed 5 bases from V and 13 bases from J, with 12 bases in between. The V gene's germline CDR1 is SGHAT and CDR2 FQDESV (reference sequence). In DNA form, the CDR3 reads TGTGCCAGCAGCACCGGGACTGCTCAGTTCTTC. Its translation: CASSTGTAQFF. Supplemented by reference TRBV11-1 and TRBJ2-1, the full variable domain reads EAEVAQSPRYKITEKSQAVAFWCDPISGHATLYWYRQILGQGPELLVQFQDESVVDDSQLPKDRFSAERLKGVDSTLKIQPAELGDSAMYLCASSTGTAQFFGPGTRLTVL.

This chain joins TRBV29-1 and TRBJ1-4; 8 nucleotides agree with TRBD1. Looked up from germline, CDR1 is SQVTM and CDR2 is ANQGSEA. Unmatched junction bases numbered 4, after V lost 7 bases and J lost 6 bases. CDR3 length: 12 residues. The CDR3 DNA is TGCAGCGGACAGGGGTTCGATGAAAAACTGTTTTTT. It codes for CSGQGFDEKLFF.

CDR3 residues: CASSYSERYSQPQHF. CDR3 coding DNA: TGTGCCAGCAGTTACTCGGAGAGATACAGTCAGCCCCAGCATTTT. V is TRBV6-2 or TRBV6-3 and J is TRBJ1-5; D gene uncertain. The V gene's germline CDR1 is MNHEY and CDR2 SVGEGT. This CDR3 is 15 amino acids long. With 0 bases removed from V and 6 bases from J, the gap between germline ends came to 12 bases.

J is TRBJ2-7 and V is TRBV27; D is possibly TRBD2 (5 bases). V lost 2 bases to trimming and J lost 3 bases, with 11 bases between them. Per the germline V gene, CDR1 is MNHEY and CDR2 is SMNVEV (reference sequence). The CDR3 loop spans 14 amino acids. CDR3 region: CASSLLSESYEQYF. DNA for the CDR3: TGTGCCAGCAGTTTACTTAGCGAAAGCTACGAGCAGTACTTC.

This rearrangement joins TRBV4-3 to TRBJ2-7; no firm D call. Germline CDR1 reads LGHNA; CDR2 reads YSLEER. This CDR3 has 14 amino acids. The ends were cut back, 2 bases at V and 2 bases at J, with 10 bases in the middle. For the CDR3, the DNA is TGCGCCAGCAGCCAACAAAGCGAGGCCTACGAGCAGTACTTC. This sequence encodes CASSQQSEAYEQYF.

The gene calls are TRBV25-1 and TRBJ1-5; a possible D gene is TRBD1 (5 bases). Germline CDR1 and CDR2: MGHDK and SYGVNS. CDR3 length: 14 residues. V was clipped by 1 base and J by 7 bases, with 11 bases between them. The DNA for the CDR3 is TGTGCCAGCAGTGAATCGGGGGTGCGGCAGCCCCAGCATTTT. It translates to CASSESGVRQPQHF.

This clone was detected only a few times. The CDR3: CASTRGTANTEAFF. In nucleotides, the CDR3 is TGTGCCAGCACCAGGGGGACCGCGAACACTGAAGCTTTCTTT. The rearrangement links TRBV27 to TRBJ1-1; 7 bases line up with TRBD1. The ends lost 7 bases at V and 1 base at J; junction bases unmatched: 6. The CDR3 is made up of 14 amino acids. The V gene's germline CDR1 is MNHEY and CDR2 SMNVEV (reference sequence).

The chain joins TRBV5-4 to TRBJ1-6; TRBD1 matches at 11 bases. Germline CDR1 reads SGHNT; CDR2 reads YYREEE (reference sequence). V was pared by 6 bases and J by 7 bases, with 6 bases of the junction left unmatched. This CDR3 has 15 amino acids. The CDR3 DNA is TGTGCCAGCACCCCGGACAGGGGGCGGAATTCACCCCTCCACTTT. It yields the protein CASTPDRGRNSPLHF.

CDR3 nucleotide sequence: TGTGCCTGTGGACTAGGGACCTACAATGAGCAGTTCTTC. Translating it yields CACGLGTYNEQFF. This chain joins TRBV12-3 or TRBV12-4 and TRBJ2-1; TRBD2 matches at 7 bases. The CDR3 extends over 13 amino acids. With V trimmed by 11 bases and J by 2 bases, 6 bases remained unmatched.

V usage is TRBV6-4 and J usage is TRBJ2-1, with 8 bases matching TRBD1. The CDR3 loop spans 15 amino acids. Germline loops: CDR1 MRHNA, CDR2 SNTAGT. With 8 bases clipped from V and 5 bases from J, the junction kept 11 bases outside the gene matches. The CDR3 sequence is CASATGTGPHNEQFF. CDR3 nucleotides: TGTGCCAGCGCTACCGGGACAGGTCCCCACAATGAGCAGTTCTTC.

The chain recombines TRBV19 with TRBJ2-1; D is unresolved. CDR3 length: 15 amino acids. The V gene's germline CDR1 is LNHDA and CDR2 SQIVND (reference sequence). V was cut by 3 bases and J by 0 bases, with 9 bases left in between. The CDR3 nucleotides are TGTGCCAGTAGTATGATGGGCAGCTCCTACAATGAGCAGTTCTTC. It yields the protein CASSMMGSSYNEQFF.

This rearrangement joins TRBV7-2 to TRBJ2-7; 7 bases align to TRBD1. Germline V gene data show CDR1 as SGHTA and CDR2 as FQGNSA. The CDR3 spans 14 residues. Losses at the gene ends were 5 bases for V and 3 bases for J; bases not matched to a gene: 7. The CDR3 loop is CASSPRDSYYEQYF. CDR3 sequence (DNA): TGTGCCAGCAGCCCAAGGGACAGCTACTACGAGCAGTACTTC.

This chain links TRBV20-1 with TRBJ1-1; D is undetermined. Trimming left V 7 bases short and J 7 bases short, with 10 bases between. Germline CDR1 reads DFQATT; CDR2 reads SNEGSKA (reference sequence). The CDR3 has 10 amino acids. CDR3: CSGFWGEAFF. As DNA, the CDR3 is TGCAGTGGATTTTGGGGTGAAGCTTTCTTT.